Listed below are T cell receptor beta chains from one sample, sequenced in a study of human T cells and chemical hapten exposure. Each CDR3 protein gets one entry after TCRdb re-called the RACE reads with MiXCR. There are 300,000 to 450,000 distinct CDR3 sequences in the sample; roughly 4.8% occur only once, and 2% to 2.5% lies in the top ten. The input for sequencing was whole blood, taken in connection with sensitization to the hapten diphenylcyclopropenone (DPC). The receptors were sampled from a woman aged 50 to 60 with alopecia areata. Some clones in this sample may be carry-over from other donors' samples. Both conserved end residues are part of each CDR3. The D gene is left open where the match is weak. A row's size may be missing; if present it is once, few, many or a size class.

V gene	D gene	clone size	J gene	CDR3 protein	CDR3 DNA
TRBV9	NA	many	TRBJ2-1	CASSPGTLSYNEQFF	TGTGCCAGCAGTCCCGGGACACTTTCCTACAATGAGCAGTTCTTC
TRBV11-1	NA	many	TRBJ1-1	CASSSLGGEAFF	TGTGCCAGCAGCTCTCTGGGGGGTGAAGCTTTCTTT
TRBV30	TRBD1	NA	TRBJ2-6	CAWDLGTALSGANVLTF	TGTGCCTGGGACCTTGGGACAGCCCTCTCTGGGGCCAACGTCCTGACTTTC
TRBV9	TRBD1	few	TRBJ2-2	CASSVEGAYTGELFF	TGTGCCAGCAGCGTAGAGGGGGCTTACACCGGGGAGCTGTTTTTT
TRBV28	NA	NA	TRBJ2-7	CASSSVTEYEQYF	TGTGCCAGCAGTTCCGTCACCGAGTACGAGCAGTACTTC
TRBV7-9	NA	many	TRBJ1-1	CASSTDGMNTEAFF	TGTGCCAGCAGCACAGACGGGATGAACACTGAAGCTTTCTTT
TRBV6-6	NA	many	TRBJ2-1	CASSTKHDNEQFF	TGTGCCAGCAGCACTAAGCATGACAATGAGCAGTTCTTC
TRBV7-2	NA	NA	TRBJ2-3	CASTNDGTQYF	TGTGCCAGCACCAATGATGGTACGCAGTATTTT
TRBV3-1	NA	few	TRBJ1-1	CASSQWGEVTEAFF	TGTGCCAGCAGCCAATGGGGGGAGGTCACTGAAGCTTTCTTT
TRBV6-2/TRBV6-3	TRBD2	many	TRBJ2-7	CASLEREGREQYF	TGTGCCAGCCTGGAGCGGGAGGGCCGCGAGCAGTACTTC
TRBV28	TRBD1	few	TRBJ1-5	CASSPRQGRGNQPQHF	TGTGCCAGCAGTCCGAGACAGGGGCGAGGCAATCAGCCCCAGCATTTT
TRBV12-3/TRBV12-4	NA	few	TRBJ2-5	CASSPKQETQYF	TGTGCCAGCAGCCCCAAACAAGAGACCCAGTACTTC
TRBV7-2	TRBD1	many	TRBJ1-2	CASNVQGGNYGYTF	TGTGCCAGCAACGTACAGGGGGGGAACTATGGCTACACCTTC
TRBV25-1	NA	many	TRBJ2-3	CASSESYTQYF	TGTGCCAGCAGTGAATCATATACGCAGTATTTT
TRBV18	TRBD1	many	TRBJ1-1	CASSYRTGEAFF	TGTGCCAGCTCCTATCGGACAGGGGAAGCTTTCTTT
TRBV28	NA	many	TRBJ2-5	CASSPLLGTQYF	TGTGCCAGCAGTCCCCTCCTAGGGACCCAGTACTTC
TRBV6-5	NA	few	TRBJ2-2	CASSYMVPNTGELFF	TGTGCCAGCAGTTACATGGTCCCGAACACCGGGGAGCTGTTTTTT
TRBV19	NA	few	TRBJ1-5	CASSDAETASNQPQHF	TGTGCCAGTAGTGACGCCGAGACAGCTAGCAATCAGCCCCAGCATTTT
TRBV7-9	NA	many	TRBJ1-1	CASSSRRLNTEAFF	TGTGCCAGCAGCTCACGCAGACTGAACACTGAAGCTTTCTTT
TRBV6-5	TRBD1	many	TRBJ1-6	CASSPLTGGSWNSPLHF	TGTGCCAGCAGTCCCTTAACAGGGGGCAGTTGGAATTCACCCCTCCACTTT
TRBV7-2	NA	NA	TRBJ2-1	CASSLLRESNEQFF	TGTGCCAGCAGCTTATTGAGGGAATCAAATGAGCAGTTCTTC
TRBV7-2	TRBD1	many	TRBJ1-5	CASSLVVGQGGQPQHF	TGTGCCAGCAGCTTAGTAGTCGGACAGGGGGGTCAGCCCCAGCATTTT
TRBV24-1	NA	many	TRBJ2-6	CATSEHPFQGTGANVLTF	TGTGCCACCAGTGAACACCCATTTCAGGGAACCGGGGCCAACGTCCTGACTTTC
TRBV29-1	TRBD2	many	TRBJ2-7	CSVESGSAYEQYF	TGCAGCGTTGAAAGCGGGAGTGCGTACGAGCAGTACTTC
TRBV9	NA	few	TRBJ1-1	CASSVGGYTEAFF	TGTGCCAGCAGCGTAGGGGGTTACACTGAAGCTTTCTTT
TRBV20-1	NA	many	TRBJ2-3	CSAVGTDTQYF	TGCAGTGCGGTAGGGACAGATACGCAGTATTTT
TRBV11-2	NA	many	TRBJ1-2	CASSSTGNYGYTF	TGTGCCAGCAGCTCTACAGGGAACTATGGCTACACCTTC
TRBV7-9	NA	many	TRBJ2-7	CASSLQIYEQYF	TGTGCCAGCAGCTTACAGATCTACGAGCAGTACTTC
TRBV20-1	NA	many	TRBJ1-2	CSAREWGTWEAGGYTF	TGCAGTGCTAGAGAATGGGGGACCTGGGAGGCCGGTGGCTACACCTTC
TRBV20-1	NA	many	TRBJ1-4	CSARGSWANEKLFF	TGCAGTGCTAGGGGGTCATGGGCTAATGAAAAACTGTTTTTT
TRBV7-2	NA	many	TRBJ2-1	CASSLELSSYNEQFF	TGTGCCAGCAGCTTAGAACTAAGCTCCTACAATGAGCAGTTCTTC
TRBV4-1	NA	few	TRBJ2-3	CASSQEAGTMADTQYF	TGCGCCAGCAGCCAAGAGGCAGGGACCATGGCAGATACGCAGTATTTT
TRBV7-2	TRBD1	NA	TRBJ1-4	CASSLAGQTNEKLFF	TGTGCCAGCAGCTTAGCGGGACAGACCAATGAAAAACTGTTTTTT
TRBV6-2/TRBV6-3	NA	few	TRBJ2-5	CASSYSRSRRETQYF	TGTGCCAGCAGTTACTCGAGAAGCCGGCGGGAGACCCAGTACTTC
TRBV10-3	NA	many	TRBJ1-2	CAISASGLLLYGYTF	TGTGCCATCAGTGCTTCTGGACTGCTCCTCTATGGCTACACCTTC
TRBV5-1	NA	NA	TRBJ1-4	CASSLVGLEGEKLFF	TGCGCCAGCAGCTTGGTGGGGCTCGAGGGAGAAAAACTGTTTTTT
TRBV12-3/TRBV12-4	NA	many	TRBJ2-3	CASSPDRSDGSDTQYF	TGTGCCAGCAGCCCCGACAGGTCAGACGGGTCAGATACGCAGTATTTT
TRBV20-1	NA	NA	TRBJ2-7	CSAPLLTPAGYYEQYF	TGCAGTGCTCCCCTCCTTACGCCGGCCGGGTACTACGAGCAGTACTTC
TRBV6-1	NA	many	TRBJ2-1	CASSEALPEQFF	TGTGCCAGCAGTGAAGCGTTACCTGAGCAGTTCTTC
TRBV7-2	NA	many	TRBJ1-2	CASSPRGGAGYGYTF	TGTGCCAGCAGCCCCCGAGGGGGGGCAGGTTATGGCTACACCTTC
TRBV7-9	NA	NA	TRBJ2-5	CASSPAETQNF	TGTGCCAGCAGCCCCGCCGAGACCCAGAACTTC
TRBV12-3/TRBV12-4	NA	many	TRBJ1-2	CASSLRQNYGYTF	TGTGCCAGCAGTTTGAGACAGAACTATGGCTACACCTTC
TRBV20-1	NA	few	TRBJ2-7	CSAPLDSTYEQYF	TGCAGTGCCCCCCTGGACTCGACCTACGAGCAGTACTTC
TRBV28	TRBD2	many	TRBJ2-5	CASSSGTNKESQYF	TGTGCCAGCAGTTCCGGGACTAATAAAGAGTCCCAGTACTTC
TRBV28	TRBD1	few	TRBJ1-1	CASSFEQGSADTEAFF	TGTGCCAGCAGTTTTGAACAGGGGAGTGCGGACACTGAAGCTTTCTTT
TRBV25-1	TRBD1	few	TRBJ2-1	CASGQGHEQFF	TGTGCCAGTGGACAGGGCCATGAGCAGTTCTTC
TRBV6-6	NA	many	TRBJ1-1	CASSSPNQGTTEAFF	TGTGCCAGCAGTTCCCCGAATCAGGGGACCACTGAAGCTTTCTTT
TRBV20-1	TRBD1	NA	TRBJ1-4	CSARGTGINEKLFF	TGCAGTGCTAGAGGGACAGGGATTAATGAAAAACTGTTTTTT
TRBV18	TRBD1	many	TRBJ1-5	CASTQGARQPQHF	TGTGCCAGCACACAGGGGGCGAGGCAGCCCCAGCATTTT
TRBV12-3/TRBV12-4	NA	NA	TRBJ2-7	CASQDSTVSYEQYF	TGTGCCAGCCAGGACTCCACGGTCTCCTACGAGCAGTACTTC
TRBV20-1	TRBD2	many	TRBJ2-3	CSAYGTSGIKASTDTQYF	TGCAGTGCTTACGGGACTAGCGGGATAAAGGCGAGCACAGATACGCAGTATTTT
TRBV4-1	TRBD1	few	TRBJ2-7	CASSHLPETGAYEQYF	TGCGCCAGCAGCCACCTCCCCGAAACAGGGGCTTACGAGCAGTACTTC
TRBV4-2	NA	many	TRBJ1-3	CASSQAERGGTSGNTIYF	TGTGCCAGCAGCCAAGCCGAGCGGGGCGGGACATCTGGAAACACCATATATTTT
TRBV5-5	TRBD2	few	TRBJ2-7	CASSWPGLAGMNEQYF	TGTGCCAGCAGCTGGCCCGGACTAGCGGGGATGAACGAGCAGTACTTC
TRBV11-1	NA	many	TRBJ2-3	CASSLSPEPSTDTQYF	TGTGCCAGCAGCTTAAGTCCAGAGCCTAGCACAGATACGCAGTATTTT